The present entry profiles one T cell receptor (beta chain) with its context. Its antigen remains unidentified. No much larger clone exists at a distance of one base, and base qualities are not known. Following the manufacturer's recommendations, the immunoSEQ kit was used to generate TCR beta libraries from genomic DNA. Library preparation used a first multiplex PCR with proprietary primers, then a second PCR adding unique barcodes, with bead cleanups after each round. A kit-provided positive control reaction and a negative control reaction were included in every sample batch. The final libraries were assessed on an Agilent 4200 TapeStation D1000 ScreenTape, pooled by volume, and quantified by qPCR. An Illumina NextSeq500 fitted with a MidOutput 150-cycle cartridge performed the sequencing, running 156 Read1 cycles and 15 Index1 cycles with the kit's custom primers. The pooled library was loaded at roughly 1 pM with approximately 18% PhiX control spiked in. The original methods were these. Vendor-processed data were analyzed in R, and a clonotype was defined as all T cells sharing the same CDR3 nucleotide sequence. For clone abundance analyses, frequencies were normalized to the 10,000 most abundant clones in each sample. Public T cell clones, which averaged fewer than five per sample, were excluded before analysis. An abundance difference of at least 32-fold between compartments was the criterion for calling clonotypes tumor-enriched or baseline blood-enriched. A beta-binomial differential abundance model was applied to find clonotypes that expanded or contracted between blood time points. Similarity between tumor and blood repertoires was quantified using the Baroni-Urbani and Buser coefficient, and groups were compared with two-tailed Wilcoxon tests in R. TCRdb took over this immuneACCESS table, retaining in-frame rearrangements with V and J assigned. Such tables are incomplete; in checked studies, under half of the missing clones stem from an unresolved V gene, and the remainder is unexplained. D and trimming were read from the DNA, whereas the V and J calls and clone size are those reported in that table. Recorded for this sample are 50,000 to 75,000 clones; over 70% of them occurred a single time. More than 7% of the sample goes to the ten largest clones.

The sample originates from a study of radiation and T cells in renal cell carcinoma (TCRdb year 2020). About the investigation overall: The samples were drawn from a clinical trial, where primary renal cell carcinomas were treated with 15 Gy of stereotactic body radiation therapy and then removed by nephrectomy 4 weeks afterward. In total, 50 to 55 samples underwent TCR beta sequencing: approximately 26 tumors plus 27 peripheral blood samples. In the 40 to 60 samples combined, some 4,000,000 unique CDR3 nucleotide sequences were found, encoding about 3 million unique CDR3 amino acid sequences. Findings and caveats that apply to the study as a whole: In blood, the top tumor clonotypes increased between baseline and 2 weeks post-radiation and then shrank by 4 weeks, which suggests that tumor-resident clones expanded only transiently. No pretreatment tumor biopsies were available, so the baseline intratumoral presence of clonotypes could not be determined. With a single-armed trial design, the study had no way to address how radiation dose or scheduling affects the TCR repertoire. Changes in the blood repertoire were not tracked past 4 weeks after treatment.

This sample's time point label indicates: baseline pretreatment blood. The meaning of the sample's treatment or condition label: 15 Gy SBRT to primary tumor, nephrectomy 4 weeks later. Serial peripheral blood from radiation-treated patients was sampled at baseline, 2 weeks and 4 weeks after SBRT to track tumor-enriched clonotypes. All patients had renal cell carcinoma with clear cell pathology. Genomic DNA for TCR sequencing was prepared using the QIAamp DNA Blood Mini Kit (Qiagen). Samples were included in the analyses only if all quality control checks were passed. CDR1 and CDR2, per the germline V gene (reference sequence), are PRHDT and FYEKMQ. The CDR3 spans 15 residues, from the cysteine through the phenylalanine. Only the CDR3 DNA stays, 45 bases, in frame from base 1. The junction shows trimming of 0 bases on V and 8 bases on J, plus 13 bases between the germline ends.

Recombination linked TRBV13 to TRBJ1-4; no confident D gene assignment can be made. Sequenced material: blood, taken from a patient whose treatment included radiotherapy and nephrectomy. This receptor was obtained from a man between 60 and 75 years old with renal cell carcinoma. The CDR3 here reads CASSLGSPPFEKLFF. The base sequence is TGTGCCAGCAGCTTAGGTTCCCCGCCTTTCGAAAAACTGTTTTTT.